This T cell receptor beta chain was recovered during a study of cytomegalovirus exposure and HLA in healthy donors. A multiplex PCR was run with 60 Vbeta primers and 13 Jbeta primers. This table comes from immunoSEQ multiplex PCR, and its TCRdb copy is limited to in-frame clones, with some not included. The sample shows some 150,000 clones, 75% to 85% of them seen only once. The V and J ends lost 4 bases and 10 bases, in that order; junction bases with no gene match: 17. Germline V gene data show CDR1 as SGHKS and CDR2 as YYEKEE (reference sequence). The CDR3 has 15 amino acids. The TCR was taken from a middle-aged man in good health and CMV-seropositive. The V and J genes are TRBV5-5 and TRBJ2-7, with 7 bases identical to TRBD1. Source material: PBMCs. CDR3 loop: CASSRDGTAPTLQYF. The CDR3 region has the DNA TGTGCCAGCAGCCGAGATGGGACAGCTCCTACGTTACAGTACTTC.